These 24 T cell receptor beta chains share one sample of origin, sequenced in a study of blood T cells in healthy people across ages. Primed by a sample-barcoded 5' primer and a J-beta primer mix, a second PCR proceeded for 7 to 11 cycles. TCRdb passed the 5' RACE reads through MiXCR, listing each CDR3 protein once. The data hold about 540,000 distinct CDR3 sequences, with around 24% observed a single time. A further study also used this sample, focusing on T cells of mothers and their children.

The sequencing sample was made of blood. The source is a boy younger than 18 in good health.

This clonotype was detected only a few times. The V gene is TRBV20-1, the J gene TRBJ2-5; no firm D call. Germline V gene data show CDR1 as DFQATT and CDR2 as SNEGSKA (reference sequence). The CDR3 covers 14 residues. Trimming removed 6 bases from V and 1 base from J, with 15 bases in between. CDR3 amino acids: CSAPRRQTQETQYF. The CDR3 region has the DNA TGCAGTGCCCCCCGGCGGCAGACCCAAGAGACCCAGTACTTC.

The rearrangement uses TRBV6-1 and TRBJ2-3; the D call may be TRBD1 or TRBD2 (5 bases each). The CDR3 is 15 residues long. CDR1 and CDR2 (germline): MNHNS, SASEGT. V lost 5 bases, J lost 3 bases, and 15 bases lay in between. CDR3 loop: CASSRIRERTDTQYF. In DNA form, the CDR3 reads TGTGCCAGCAGTCGCATCAGGGAGAGGACAGATACGCAGTATTTT.

This chain uses TRBV11-2 with TRBJ2-5; the match to TRBD2 covers 9 bases. The CDR3 sequence is 16 residues long. J was trimmed by 5 bases and V by 2 bases; bases with no gene match: 9. Germline values: CDR1 SGHAT, CDR2 FQNNGV. CDR3 in DNA: TGTGCCAGCAGCTTATTGAGACTGGCGGGGGGGGAGACCCAGTACTTC. Translated: CASSLLRLAGGETQYF.

This clonotype was counted between two and nine times. CDR3 sequence: CASSIGAHLFGYTF. As DNA, the CDR3 is TGTGCCAGCAGTATTGGGGCACATCTCTTCGGCTACACCTTC. The chain has TRBV12-3 or TRBV12-4 and TRBJ1-2; TRBD1 might be the D (5 bases). The CDR3 spans 14 residues. V was cut by 5 bases and J by 8 bases, with 18 bases left in between.

The sample holds a few counts of this clonotype. This chain uses TRBV20-1 with TRBJ2-7; D possibly corresponds to TRBD2 (6 bases). The CDR3 spans 15 residues. Between the trimmed V and J ends, which lost 5 bases and 2 bases, there was a span of 19 bases. Germline CDR1 and CDR2: DFQATT and SNEGSKA (reference sequence). DNA of the CDR3: TGCAGTGCTCAAGGCGGCTGGAGGGACCCCTACGAGCAGTACTTC. Protein: CSAQGGWRDPYEQYF.

This chain joins TRBV20-1 and TRBJ2-2, with TRBD2 as a possible D gene (5 bases). The CDR3 contains 14 residues. Germline lookup yields CDR1 DFQATT and CDR2 SNEGSKA (reference sequence). V gave up 3 bases and J gave up 1 base, with 9 bases separating them. The CDR3 nucleotides read TGCAGTGCTAGCCCCGGGGAGAACACCGGGGAGCTGTTTTTT. Translating gives CSASPGENTGELFF.

This clonotype was observed a handful of times. V and J are TRBV5-1 and TRBJ1-5, with D tentatively TRBD1 (5 bases). The CDR3 length is 13 residues. Trimming took off 8 bases at V and 0 bases at J, with 9 bases between the two ends. Germline CDR1 and CDR2: SGHRS and YFSETQ. Here the CDR3 DNA reads TGCGCCAGGGGGGAGGGTAGCAATCAGCCCCAGCATTTT. Translation gives CARGEGSNQPQHF.

This chain connects TRBV18 to TRBJ2-5, with TRBD2 matching over 8 bases. Trimming took 4 bases from V and 2 from J; bases not matched to a gene: 6. This CDR3 has 15 amino acids. The germline V gene encodes CDR1 KGHSH and CDR2 LQKENI. The CDR3 sequence is CASSREIAGQETQYF. CDR3 sequence (DNA): TGTGCCAGCTCACGAGAGATAGCGGGACAAGAGACCCAGTACTTC.

The chain joins TRBV9 to TRBJ2-1; 9 bases are shared with TRBD1. The closer fit of TRBJ2-7 to the DNA end suggests the J call may be wrong. CDR1 is SGDLS, CDR2 YYNGEE, per germline. The CDR3 extends over 13 amino acids. In DNA form, the CDR3 reads TGTGCCAGCAGCAAGGGACAGGGCTACGAGCAGTACTTC. It is translated as CASSKGQGYEQYF.

This clonotype was seen many times. The rearrangement links TRBV27 to TRBJ2-3; TRBD2 matches at 12 bases. CDR1 is MNHEY and CDR2 is SMNVEV in the germline V gene (reference sequence). V lost 5 bases to trimming and J lost 3 bases; unmatched junction nucleotides: 9. The CDR3 consists of 17 residues. The CDR3 DNA reads TGTGCCAGCAGTGAACCTCGGACTAGCGGGATTACAGATACGCAGTATTTT. It specifies CASSEPRTSGITDTQYF.

The chain carries TRBV7-4 and TRBJ1-2; no clear D gene. Trimming cost V 1 base and J 3 bases, with 9 bases left between them. Germline CDR1 reads SGHVT; CDR2 reads SQSDAQ. CDR3 size: 14 residues. The CDR3 sequence is CASSLEEKDYGYTF. The CDR3, as DNA: TGTGCCAGCAGCTTAGAGGAGAAAGACTATGGCTACACCTTC.

There are many counts of this clonotype. The chain couples TRBV20-1 to TRBJ1-2; 7 bases fit TRBD1. V was clipped by 6 bases and J by 8 bases; unmatched bases: 15. The CDR3 covers 14 residues. CDR1 is DFQATT, CDR2 SNEGSKA, per germline (reference sequence). In nucleotides, the CDR3 is TGCAGTGCACATACAGGGACAGATTTGAGGGGCTACACCTTC. Its translation: CSAHTGTDLRGYTF.

The chain has TRBV28 and TRBJ2-7; 8 nucleotides align to TRBD1. The germline V gene has CDR1 MDHEN and CDR2 SYDVKM. V lost 2 bases and J lost 3; bases outside the gene matches: 9. This CDR3 contains 16 residues. The CDR3 DNA reads TGTGCCAGCAGTTTACCCCAAGGGACAGGCAGCTACGAGCAGTACTTC. Translated: CASSLPQGTGSYEQYF.

The V call is TRBV4-3, the J call TRBJ2-5; D is possibly TRBD2 (6 bases). The V end lost 4 bases, the J end lost 5 bases, and 17 bases lay between the germline ends. This CDR3 spans 15 amino acids. Germline values: CDR1 LGHNA, CDR2 YSLEER. This CDR3 is CASSPYQGGRETQYF. CDR3 DNA sequence: TGCGCCAGCAGCCCGTACCAAGGAGGGCGGGAGACCCAGTACTTC.

Only a few counts were recorded for this clonotype. The gene calls are TRBV7-8 and TRBJ1-4, with D perhaps TRBD1 (5 bases). CDR3 length: 16 amino acids. Per the germline V gene, CDR1 is SGHVS and CDR2 is FQNEAQ. Trimming removed 3 bases at V and 0 bases at J, with 11 bases between. As DNA, the CDR3 is TGTGCCAGCAGCTTCGACAGACATGCAACTAATGAAAAACTGTTTTTT. Protein product: CASSFDRHATNEKLFF. Based on the CDR3 plus reference TRBV7-8 and TRBJ1-4, the full variable domain is GAGVSQSPRYKVAKRGQDVALRCDPISGHVSLFWYQQALGQGPEFLTYFQNEAQLDKSGLPSDRFFAERPEGSVSTLKIQRTQQEDSAVYLCASSFDRHATNEKLFFGSGTQLSVL.

The chain uses TRBV5-6 and TRBJ2-3; 10 bases are a match to TRBD2. The germline gives CDR1 SGHDT, CDR2 YYEEEE. With 1 base clipped from V and 8 bases from J, the junction kept 7 bases outside the gene matches. The CDR3 sequence is 15 residues long. As DNA, the CDR3 is TGTGCCAGCAGCTTGCTGGCTAGCGGGAGTCGTACGCAGTATTTT. Translation: CASSLLASGSRTQYF.

This clonotype was detected a few times. V and J are TRBV18 and TRBJ2-5, with D maybe TRBD1 (6 bases). The CDR3 sequence is 16 residues long. V gave up 3 bases and J gave up 4 bases, with 18 bases separating them. The germline gives CDR1 KGHSH, CDR2 LQKENI. The CDR3 DNA reads TGTGCCAGCTCACCCCCACAGGGAGCGTCGGGAGAGACCCAGTACTTC. This translates into CASSPPQGASGETQYF.

V and J are TRBV30 and TRBJ1-5; D is possibly TRBD1 (5 bases). The CDR3 consists of 13 residues. Germline CDR1 is GTSNPN and CDR2 is SVGIG (reference sequence). Trimming pared 3 bases from V and 3 bases from J, leaving 9 bases between. CDR3 residues: CAWSDSFNQPQHF. DNA for the CDR3: TGTGCCTGGAGCGACAGTTTCAATCAGCCCCAGCATTTT.

This clonotype was seen a handful of times. The chain is built from TRBV12-3 or TRBV12-4 and TRBJ2-2, with 9 bases lining up with TRBD2. The J segment lost 2 bases and the V segment lost 5 bases, leaving 6 bases of the junction unmatched. This CDR3 is built from 16 residues. The CDR3 protein is CASSPGGRANTGELFF. DNA of the CDR3: TGTGCCAGCAGTCCAGGCGGGAGGGCTAACACCGGGGAGCTGTTTTTT.

The CDR3 is CASSLDRDISPLHF. DNA of the CDR3: TGTGCCAGCAGCCTTGACAGGGATATTTCACCCCTCCACTTT. This chain links TRBV5-8 with TRBJ1-6, with 7 bases aligning to TRBD1. The CDR3 has 14 residues. V lost 4 bases to trimming and J lost 9 bases; unmatched junction nucleotides: 7. Germline V lookup: CDR1 SGHTS, CDR2 YDEGEE.

This clonotype was seen a handful of times. The chain recombines TRBV18 with TRBJ2-1; 10 positions match TRBD2. Trimming cost V 4 bases and J 8 bases; bases outside gene matches: 11. The CDR3 consists of 16 residues. Per germline, CDR1 KGHSH and CDR2 LQKENI. The DNA of the CDR3 is TGTGCCAGCTCACATCTTGAGCGGGGGGGCGTCTATGAGCAGTTCTTC. Translation: CASSHLERGGVYEQFF.

This clonotype has only a few counts. The CDR3 DNA reads TGTGCCAGCAGCTTAGTTTTGGCGGGGGAAACCACAGATACGCAGTATTTT. Translated, it gives CASSLVLAGETTDTQYF. The chain has TRBV13 and TRBJ2-3, with 7 bases lining up with TRBD2. The germline V gene has CDR1 PRHDT and CDR2 FYEKMQ (reference sequence). This CDR3 is built from 17 residues. The V segment lost 1 base and the J segment 2 bases; nucleotides outside the gene matches: 9. Drawing the rest from reference TRBV13 and TRBJ2-3, the complete variable domain is AAGVIQSPRHLIKEKRETATLKCYPIPRHDTVYWYQQGPGQDPQFLISFYEKMQSDKGSIPDRFSAQQFSDYHSELNMSSLELGDSALYFCASSLVLAGETTDTQYFGPGTRLTVL.

This clonotype was seen a handful of times. The rearrangement uses TRBV12-3 or TRBV12-4 and TRBJ1-1, with D unresolved. Trimming pared 6 bases from V and 0 bases from J, leaving 14 bases between. The CDR3 is 15 residues long. CDR3 residues: CASSQFQVMNTEAFF. CDR3 nucleotide sequence: TGTGCCAGCAGCCAATTCCAGGTGATGAACACTGAAGCTTTCTTT.

The genes are TRBV10-3 and TRBJ2-7; the match to TRBD1 covers 7 bases. CDR3 size: 12 residues. The ends lost 10 bases at V and 1 base at J; junction bases unmatched: 4. CDR1 is ENHRY, CDR2 SYGVKD, per germline. CDR3 region: CATETGSYEQYF. CDR3 nucleotide sequence: TGTGCCACCGAGACAGGGTCCTACGAGCAGTACTTC.